One sample yielded the 20 T cell receptor beta chains listed below, sequenced in a study of blood T cell repertoires in COVID-19. Only in-frame clones appear in the TCRdb table, and some are missing; sequencing was by immunoSEQ multiplex PCR. The sample comprises about 350,000 clones, roughly nine tenths of which are singletons, and roughly 3.9% rests with the top ten. Sample: peripheral blood. The receptors stem from a woman aged 55 to 70 with COVID-19, enrolled during active disease.

V usage is TRBV29-1 and J usage is TRBJ2-1; 8 bases agree with TRBD1. Germline V gives CDR1 SQVTM, CDR2 ANQGSEA. The CDR3 has 13 amino acids. J was trimmed by 10 bases and V by 4 bases; bases with no gene match: 9. The CDR3 loop is CSVAIQGAQEQFF. The CDR3 DNA sequence: TGCAGCGTTGCGATTCAGGGGGCGCAGGAGCAGTTCTTC.

V and J are TRBV10-2 and TRBJ2-3, with D possibly being TRBD2 (6 bases). Trimming stripped 6 bases from V and 2 bases from J, with 12 bases between. The V gene's germline CDR1 is WSHSY and CDR2 SAAADI. This CDR3 is 14 amino acids long. CDR3 in amino acids: CASRSGVSTDTQYF. The CDR3 DNA follows: TGCGCCAGCAGGTCGGGGGTCTCCACAGATACGCAGTATTTT.

This clone has just a few counts. The CDR3 DNA reads as TGTGCCAGCTCACCACCTGGCAGCGGGGGCTATGGCTACACCTTC. It translates to CASSPPGSGGYGYTF. This chain joins TRBV18 and TRBJ1-2, with a tentative D call TRBD1 (5 bases). The V and J ends lost 0 bases and 4 bases respectively, with 12 bases between them. This CDR3 is 15 amino acids long. Germline V gene lookup returns CDR1 KGHSH and CDR2 LQKENI.

V is TRBV12-3 or TRBV12-4 and J is TRBJ1-2; D remains unclear. V lost 1 base, J lost 8 bases, and 5 bases lay in between. This CDR3 has 11 residues. In DNA form, the CDR3 reads TGTGCCAGCAGTTTAGGGCAGGGCTACACCTTC. It is translated as CASSLGQGYTF.

V and J are TRBV7-9 and TRBJ2-2; 8 bases line up with TRBD1. The CDR3 spans 15 residues. The trim removed 3 bases at V and 3 bases at J, leaving 3 bases unmatched. CDR1 is SEHNR and CDR2 is FQNEAQ in the germline V gene (reference sequence). CDR3 loop: CASSFGQGDTGELFF. DNA for the CDR3: TGTGCCAGCAGCTTCGGACAGGGTGACACCGGGGAGCTGTTTTTT.

This clone appeared a single time. This chain joins TRBV3-1 (or the pseudogene TRBV3-2) and TRBJ1-6; 9 bases match TRBD1. V dropped 1 base and J dropped 10; count of bases not matched to a gene: 8. Germline CDR1 LGHDT, CDR2 YNNKEL (reference sequence). This CDR3 comprises 16 residues. CDR3 loop: CASSQVPGQGSSPLHF. Written as DNA, the CDR3 is TGTGCCAGCAGCCAAGTTCCAGGACAGGGGTCCTCACCCCTCCACTTT.

The rearrangement links TRBV5-1 to TRBJ2-1; D remains ambiguous. This CDR3 region has 16 residues. V dropped 0 bases and J dropped 0 bases, with 10 bases sitting between them. The V gene's germline CDR1 is SGHRS and CDR2 YFSETQ. The CDR3 spells CASSLGALSSYNEQFF. CDR3 bases: TGCGCCAGCAGCTTGGGGGCCCTCAGCTCCTACAATGAGCAGTTCTTC.

The V call is TRBV6-6, the J call TRBJ1-4; weak D call: TRBD1 (6 bases). The V end lost 0 bases, the J end lost 4 bases, and 9 bases lay between the germline ends. The CDR3 totals 15 residues. Germline assignment: CDR1 MNHNY and CDR2 SVGAGI (reference sequence). The CDR3 nucleotides are TGTGCCAGCAGTTACTCCGGACAGAGTAATGAAAAACTGTTTTTT. Amino acids: CASSYSGQSNEKLFF.

The chain combines TRBV4-1 with TRBJ1-5; D not resolved. V was clipped by 3 bases and J by 6 bases, with 18 bases between them. The CDR3 runs 16 residues. Per the germline V gene, CDR1 is MGHRA and CDR2 is YSYEKL. CDR3 DNA: TGCGCCAGCAGCCAGGAATTGGCGGTGGAGGGTCAGCCCCAGCATTTT. It specifies CASSQELAVEGQPQHF.

This rearrangement joins TRBV11-2 to TRBJ2-5; perhaps TRBD1 as D (5 bases). Per germline, CDR1 SGHAT and CDR2 FQNNGV. V lost 5 bases and J 5 bases, leaving 21 bases between the germline ends. This CDR3 has 16 residues. In DNA, the CDR3 is TGTGCCAGCAGCCTAGGTAATCAGCGACAGTTGGAGACCCAGTACTTC. This sequence encodes CASSLGNQRQLETQYF.

The chain employs TRBV5-1 and TRBJ2-5; perhaps TRBD1 as D (5 bases). The germline V gene encodes CDR1 SGHRS and CDR2 YFSETQ. The CDR3 loop spans 15 amino acids. V was trimmed by 0 bases and J by 3 bases, leaving 12 bases between them. Here the CDR3 reads CASSLATGSKETQYF. The DNA of the CDR3 is TGCGCCAGCAGCTTGGCCACAGGATCAAAAGAGACCCAGTACTTC.

V gene TRBV5-1 combines with J gene TRBJ2-2; TRBD2 matches at 7 bases. The V segment lost 4 bases and the J segment 0 bases; nucleotides outside the gene matches: 15. The germline V gene encodes CDR1 SGHRS and CDR2 YFSETQ. This CDR3 contains 19 residues. CDR3 coding DNA: TGCGCCAGCAGCACGACCCTAGCGGTCGAGCTACCGAACACCGGGGAGCTGTTTTTT. This gives the protein CASSTTLAVELPNTGELFF.

V is TRBV6-5 and J is TRBJ1-4, with TRBD1 as a possible D gene (6 bases). The ends were cut back, 2 bases at V and 3 bases at J, with 10 bases in the middle. The length of the CDR3 is 15 residues. Looked up from germline, CDR1 is MNHEY and CDR2 is SVGAGI. This CDR3 reads CASSYRRGPNEKLFF. DNA of the CDR3: TGTGCCAGCAGTTACCGCAGGGGTCCTAATGAAAAACTGTTTTTT.

The CDR3 sequence is CASSLASHNEQFF. In DNA, the CDR3 is TGTGCCAGCAGCTTGGCCAGTCACAATGAGCAGTTCTTC. The chain recombines TRBV5-6 with TRBJ2-1; no definite D call. This CDR3 is built from 13 residues. Per germline, CDR1 SGHDT and CDR2 YYEEEE. V was trimmed by 0 bases and J by 5 bases, leaving 6 bases between them.

This clone showed up just a few times. The rearrangement joins TRBV30 to TRBJ1-6, with D perhaps matching TRBD1 (6 bases). Trimming cost V 3 bases and J 2 bases, with 11 bases left between them. Germline CDR1 GTSNPN, CDR2 SVGIG (reference sequence). The CDR3 sequence is 15 residues long. CDR3 coding DNA: TGTGCCTGGAGGAAGGGGGTTGCCTATAATTCACCCCTCCACTTT. Translating it yields CAWRKGVAYNSPLHF.

V and J are TRBV2 and TRBJ1-5, with 8 bases aligning to TRBD1. V trimming: 4 bases; J trimming: 6 bases; junction bases outside the gene matches: 11. CDR1 and CDR2 (germline): SNHLY, FYNNEI. The CDR3 runs to 16 residues. CDR3 nucleotides: TGTGCCAGCAGTGGAGGAAAGTCAGGGGGCGTTCAGCCCCAGCATTTT. This translates into CASSGGKSGGVQPQHF.

The CDR3, as DNA: TGTGCCAGCAGCCCGCCGCCCGGGAGGGCGATTAATGAAAAACTGTTTTTT. Translated: CASSPPPGRAINEKLFF. The rearrangement joins TRBV7-3 to TRBJ1-4; no reliable D call. Germline assignment: CDR1 SGHTA and CDR2 FQGTGA. CDR3 length equals 17 residues. Between the trimmed V and J ends, which lost 5 bases and 4 bases, there was a span of 20 bases.

The chain links TRBV10-2 to TRBJ2-3; TRBD2 agrees at 7 bases. This CDR3 contains 13 residues. After removal of 8 bases from V and 5 bases from J, the junction contained 7 bases not matched to a gene. Germline V lookup: CDR1 WSHSY, CDR2 SAAADI. DNA of the CDR3: TGCGCCAGCCGGACTAGAGCGGAAGATACGCAGTATTTT. It codes for CASRTRAEDTQYF.

This chain uses TRBV29-1 with TRBJ1-5; D perhaps matches TRBD1 (6 bases). CDR1 SQVTM and CDR2 ANQGSEA come from the germline V gene. The CDR3 totals 13 residues. Trimming pared 4 bases from V and 8 bases from J, leaving 15 bases between. The CDR3 coding sequence is TGCAGCGTTGTCCTGGGGGCCGGTGAGCCCCAGCATTTT. It specifies CSVVLGAGEPQHF.

This clone was observed once. The rearrangement uses TRBV5-4 and TRBJ2-2, with unresolved D. The CDR3 sequence is 14 residues long. Germline V gene lookup returns CDR1 SGHNT and CDR2 YYREEE (reference sequence). Deletions cut 5 bases from V and 1 base from J, with 9 bases between. CDR3 residues: CASRKHENTGELFF. Written as DNA, the CDR3 is TGTGCCAGCAGAAAACACGAGAACACCGGGGAGCTGTTTTTT.